This note documents a single TCR beta chain sequence. The antigen is not known. This CDR3 has 17 residues. Germline-derived CDR1 and CDR2 are SGHRS and YFSETQ. Through 5' RACE with UMI labels, the TRB cDNA libraries were prepared. TCRdb reworked the 5' RACE reads into one entry per CDR3 protein, no DNA. The table for this sample gives tens of thousands of distinct CDR3 sequences. The data are from a study of CXCR3-negative and CXCR3-positive naive CD8 T cells. Findings and caveats of the study: For memory CD8+ cells diversity was much lower, but both naive subsets had comparably high diversity. Higher TRB CDR3 hydrophobicity marked CXCR3-positive naive cells relative to CXCR3-negative naive cells. Across naive subsets, surface CD5 expression was comparable, and TCR strength was inferred from properties of the TRB CDR3. Naive cells that were CXCR3-negative or CXCR3-positive used TRBV-TRBJ genes alike, while memory cells diverged.

A CD45RO-CCR7+CD27+CD95- phenotype identified naive CD8+ T cells. Source material: naive CXCR3+ CD8+ T cells from blood. Noted subset: CD45RO-CCR7+CD27+CD95- naive CD8+ T cells expressing CXCR3 (TNR3+). V usage is TRBV5-1 and J usage is TRBJ1-2; TCRdb returns TRBD1, unconfirmable since there is no DNA. The sequence was collected from a human donor in good health. Some clones in this sample may be carry-over from other donors' samples. The CDR3 loop reads CASSLQGGGRRYDGYTF.